The 14 T cell receptor beta chains presented below share a single source sample, sequenced in a study of T cell responses to AZD1222 COVID-19 vaccine. Assay used: immunoSEQ multiplex PCR; TCRdb lists only in-frame clones, some missing. This sample yields roughly 100,000 clones, of which about 85% are seen a single time; approximately 5% belongs to the top ten. The sequencing used peripheral blood, collected on day 0 of AZD1222 vaccination. The source of these receptors is an adult in good health.

The chain carries TRBV18 and TRBJ2-2, with D unclear. The CDR3 consists of 13 residues. Looked up from germline, CDR1 is KGHSH and CDR2 is LQKENI. V was clipped by 3 bases and J by 4 bases, with 6 bases between them. The CDR3 nucleotides are TGTGCCAGCTCACCCGCTCTCACCGGGGAGCTGTTTTTT. It specifies CASSPALTGELFF. Based on the CDR3 plus reference TRBV18 and TRBJ2-2, the full variable domain is NAGVMQNPRHLVRRRGQEARLRCSPMKGHSHVYWYRQLPEEGLKFMVYLQKENIIDESGMPKERFSAEFPKEGPSILRIQQVVRGDSAAYFCASSPALTGELFFGEGSRLTVL.

This clone came up once. This chain uses TRBV9 with TRBJ2-7; 11 bases align to TRBD2. The V gene end was trimmed by 0 bases and the J gene end by 0 bases; junction bases not matched to a gene: 5. Germline V lookup: CDR1 SGDLS, CDR2 YYNGEE. The CDR3 runs 17 residues. The CDR3 reads CASSVDPSGRLSYEQYF. For the CDR3, the DNA is TGTGCCAGCAGCGTAGATCCTAGCGGGAGGCTCTCCTACGAGCAGTACTTC.

The chain uses TRBV7-2 and TRBJ1-5, with TRBD1 identical over 7 bases. In germline, CDR1 is SGHTA, CDR2 FQGNSA. V was pared by 1 base and J by 5 bases, with 2 bases of the junction left unmatched. CDR3 size: 14 residues. CDR3: CASSLGRGHQPQHF. CDR3 coding DNA: TGTGCCAGCAGCTTAGGGAGGGGGCATCAGCCCCAGCATTTT.

The V call is TRBV6-5, the J call TRBJ2-7; D may be TRBD1 (5 bases). Germline V gene lookup returns CDR1 MNHEY and CDR2 SVGAGI. This CDR3 has 15 residues. Deletions cut 2 bases from V and 0 bases from J, with 11 bases between. CDR3 bases: TGTGCCAGCAGTTACGGTCAGGGCAGCTCCTACGAGCAGTACTTC. It is translated as CASSYGQGSSYEQYF.

The chain combines TRBV19 with TRBJ2-1, with 7 bases aligning to TRBD1. With 7 bases clipped from V and 2 bases from J, the junction kept 11 bases outside the gene matches. Germline V gene data show CDR1 as LNHDA and CDR2 as SQIVND (reference sequence). This CDR3 has 16 amino acids. The CDR3 coding sequence is TGTGCCAGTACAAACACAGGGGTCAGGGCCTACAATGAGCAGTTCTTC. Protein product: CASTNTGVRAYNEQFF.

The V gene is TRBV7-2, the J gene TRBJ1-4; D is unresolved. This CDR3 has 14 residues. The ends were cut back, 4 bases at V and 6 bases at J, with 12 bases in the middle. The germline CDR1 and CDR2 sequences are SGHTA and FQGNSA. CDR3 sequence reads: CASSSGARDEKLFF. The CDR3 DNA reads TGTGCCAGCAGCTCGGGAGCGAGGGATGAAAAACTGTTTTTT. Filled out from reference TRBV7-2 and TRBJ1-4, the complete variable domain reads GAGVSQSPSNKVTEKGKDVELRCDPISGHTALYWYRQSLGQGLEFLIYFQGNSAPDKSGLPSDRFSAERTGGSVSTLTIQRTQQEDSAVYLCASSSGARDEKLFFGSGTQLSVL.

This clone was counted only a few times. The chain carries TRBV5-1 and TRBJ1-2; tentatively, D is TRBD1 (5 bases). The germline V and J ends were trimmed by 3 bases and 6 bases, with 18 bases remaining between them. CDR1 SGHRS and CDR2 YFSETQ come from the germline V gene. This CDR3 region has 15 residues. The chain's CDR3 is CASSSLGLRYDGYTF. CDR3 in DNA: TGCGCCAGCAGCTCGTTGGGACTCCGTTATGATGGCTACACCTTC.

The rearrangement uses TRBV11-2 and TRBJ2-7; 8 bases agree with TRBD1. V shed 7 bases, J shed 1 base, and the junction held 6 bases outside the gene matches. The CDR3 spans 14 residues. Germline V CDR1 and CDR2: SGHAT, FQNNGV. In DNA form, the CDR3 reads TGTGCCAGCACCGCGGACAGGGCTTCCTACGAGCAGTACTTC. As protein: CASTADRASYEQYF. Together with reference TRBV11-2 and TRBJ2-7, the CDR3 gives the full variable domain: EAGVAQSPRYKIIEKRQSVAFWCNPISGHATLYWYQQILGQGPKLLIQFQNNGVVDDSQLPKDRFSAERLKGVDSTLKIQPAKLEDSAVYLCASTADRASYEQYFGPGTRLTVT.

There are a few counts of this clone. The chain joins TRBV28 to TRBJ1-2; D gene ambiguous. Germline assignment: CDR1 MDHEN and CDR2 SYDVKM. This CDR3 has 14 amino acids. With 6 bases removed from V and 6 bases from J, the gap between germline ends came to 17 bases. The CDR3 DNA sequence: TGTGCCAGCAGCCGCCTCTTGATCAACAATGGCTACACCTTC. Its protein product is CASSRLLINNGYTF.

The V gene is TRBV6-5, the J gene TRBJ2-7; a weak D match, TRBD2 (5 bases). The V gene lost 2 bases and the J gene lost 2 bases, with 10 bases spanning the gap. The CDR3 is 14 residues long. Looked up from germline, CDR1 is MNHEY and CDR2 is SVGAGI. In DNA, the CDR3 is TGTGCCAGCAGTTACGGTCAGAGGGCCTACGAGCAGTACTTC. Translating gives CASSYGQRAYEQYF.

This clone was found once. The chain joins TRBV30 to TRBJ1-4, with 8 bases aligning to TRBD1. The J segment lost 4 bases and the V segment lost 2 bases, leaving 6 bases of the junction unmatched. This CDR3 spans 15 amino acids. The V gene's germline CDR1 is GTSNPN and CDR2 SVGIG (reference sequence). The CDR3 protein is CAWSTGQGDNEKLFF. The CDR3 nucleotides read TGTGCCTGGAGTACCGGACAGGGCGATAATGAAAAACTGTTTTTT.

The V and J genes are TRBV2 and TRBJ2-7; D not resolved. V was trimmed by 6 bases and J by 3 bases, leaving 12 bases between them. The CDR3 sequence is 13 residues long. Germline V gives CDR1 SNHLY, CDR2 FYNNEI. The CDR3 bases are TGTGCCAGCAGCGGACCGAGGAACTACGAGCAGTACTTC. Translation gives CASSGPRNYEQYF.

This chain joins TRBV5-6 and TRBJ2-7; TRBD1 agrees at 8 bases. In germline, CDR1 is SGHDT, CDR2 YYEEEE. CDR3 length: 14 residues. J was trimmed by 2 bases and V by 4 bases; bases with no gene match: 5. CDR3 bases: TGTGCCAGCAGCCGTGACAGGGGCGCCTACGAGCAGTACTTC. It translates to CASSRDRGAYEQYF.

This clone was detected a few times. V usage is TRBV30 and J usage is TRBJ1-2; D perhaps matches TRBD1 (6 bases). Trimming left V 0 bases short and J 8 bases short, with 13 bases between. Germline-derived CDR1 and CDR2 are GTSNPN and SVGIG (reference sequence). The CDR3 runs 13 residues. For the CDR3, the DNA is TGTGCCTGGAGTGTACGGGCAGGGGCCGGCTACACCTTC. This translates into CAWSVRAGAGYTF.